These 21 T cell receptor beta chains share one sample of origin, sequenced in a study of CD8 T cells in Susac syndrome. An input of 0.5 to 1 ug of RNA was subjected to reverse transcription using random hexamers. TCRdb called the immunoSEQ multiplex PCR reads again in MiXCR, with one record for every CDR3 protein. The sample consists of approximately 150,000 distinct CDR3 sequences, approximately 93% of them appearing once. Sequencing used CD4+ T cells from PBMCs. These TCRs come from a human donor with multiple sclerosis.

The genes are TRBV12-5 and TRBJ1-1; D not resolved. The CDR3 extends over 12 amino acids. V was shortened by 5 bases and J by 6 bases, with 10 bases between the two germline ends. Germline CDR1 is LGHNT and CDR2 is FRNRAP. The CDR3 DNA reads as TGTGCTAGTGGTAAGGAGGGCGCTGAAGCTTTCTTT. Amino acids: CASGKEGAEAFF. Variable domain in full (rest from reference TRBV12-5 and TRBJ1-1): DARVTQTPRHKVTEMGQEVTMRCQPILGHNTVFWYRQTMMQGLELLAYFRNRAPLDDSGMPKDRFSAEMPDATLATLKIQPSEPRDSAVYFCASGKEGAEAFFGQGTRLTVV.

The gene calls are TRBV30 and TRBJ2-1, with a possible D match to TRBD1 (5 bases). Deletions cut 4 bases from V and 5 bases from J, with 15 bases between. The CDR3 runs to 14 residues. Germline values: CDR1 GTSNPN, CDR2 SVGIG (reference sequence). The CDR3 is CAWTGIGLDNEQFF. The DNA of the CDR3 is TGTGCCTGGACAGGGATTGGTTTAGACAATGAGCAGTTCTTC. Full variable domain (remainder filled in from reference TRBV30 and TRBJ2-1): SQTIHQWPATLVQPVGSPLSLECTVEGTSNPNLYWYRQAAGRGLQLLFYSVGIGQISSEVPQNLSASRPQDRQFILSSKKLLLSDSGFYLCAWTGIGLDNEQFFGPGTRLTVL.

The rearrangement joins TRBV4-3 to TRBJ2-2, with D uncertain. The CDR3 loop spans 15 amino acids. CDR1 LGHNA and CDR2 YSLEER come from the germline V gene. Between the trimmed V and J ends, which lost 0 bases and 3 bases, there was a span of 8 bases. The CDR3, as DNA: TGCGCCAGCAGCCAAGAATCCACCCACACCGGGGAGCTGTTTTTT. It codes for CASSQESTHTGELFF.

The V gene is TRBV5-1, the J gene TRBJ2-2, with 8 bases lining up with TRBD2. The CDR3 is 14 residues long. Germline loops: CDR1 SGHRS, CDR2 YFSETQ. Trimming removed 7 bases from V and 4 bases from J; junction bases left unmatched: 6. The CDR3 spells CASGGGTVTGELFF. The CDR3, as DNA: TGCGCCAGCGGCGGGGGGACCGTCACCGGGGAGCTGTTTTTT.

The chain has TRBV28 and TRBJ1-5, with D possibly TRBD1 on 6 matching bases. The CDR3 spans 14 residues. Germline values: CDR1 MDHEN, CDR2 SYDVKM. V was cut by 3 bases and J by 6 bases, with 12 bases left in between. CDR3 nucleotides: TGTGCCAGCAGTTTCCCGGGGGCGGGTCAGCCCCAGCATTTT. Protein sequence: CASSFPGAGQPQHF.

This clonotype was observed a single time. This chain links TRBV19 with TRBJ2-3, with D perhaps TRBD1 (5 bases). The germline V gene encodes CDR1 LNHDA and CDR2 SQIVND (reference sequence). This CDR3 contains 12 residues. Trimming pared 1 base from V and 7 bases from J, leaving 6 bases between. CDR3 amino acids: CASSIAGNTQYF. The CDR3 DNA reads TGTGCCAGTAGTATAGCAGGGAATACGCAGTATTTT.

The table lists this clonotype with a count of one. The chain carries TRBV2 and TRBJ2-5; D gene unclear. The CDR3 covers 13 residues. CDR1 is SNHLY and CDR2 is FYNNEI in the germline V gene. V was pared by 4 bases and J by 2 bases, with 8 bases between. CDR3 residues: CASSGWQQETQYF. In nucleotides, the CDR3 is TGTGCCAGCAGTGGATGGCAGCAAGAGACCCAGTACTTC.

Comment on this clonotype: The junction departs from the called germline gene at one end, perhaps through a read error. The chain uses TRBV20-1 and TRBJ1-2, with 9 bases that match TRBD1. In germline, CDR1 is DFQATT, CDR2 SNEGSKA (reference sequence). The CDR3 extends over 13 amino acids. CDR3 bases: TGCAGTGCCAGAGGGGACAGGGCCTATGGCTACACCTTC. Protein product: CSARGDRAYGYTF.

V is TRBV7-2 and J is TRBJ1-5, with D unclear. V shed 5 bases and J shed 5 bases, with 7 bases lying between them. There are 12 residues in the CDR3. Germline loops: CDR1 SGHTA, CDR2 FQGNSA. CDR3 sequence: CASSLDDQPQHF. The DNA of the CDR3 is TGTGCCAGCAGCCTGGATGATCAGCCCCAGCATTTT.

This chain joins TRBV4-1 and TRBJ2-6; no clear D gene. This CDR3 spans 17 amino acids. V was cut by 1 base and J by 5 bases, with 15 bases left in between. The V gene's germline CDR1 is MGHRA and CDR2 YSYEKL. CDR3 coding DNA: TGCGCCAGCAGCCAAGGGATTGCCCGTCAGCGGGCCAACGTCCTGACTTTC. Protein product: CASSQGIARQRANVLTF.

The CDR3 nucleotides read TGCGCCAGCAGCCTTCAACAGGGGGATGGCTACACCTTC. This gives the protein CASSLQQGDGYTF. J is TRBJ1-2 and V is TRBV4-3; 8 bases align to TRBD1. Germline V CDR1 and CDR2: LGHNA, YSLEER. J lost 6 bases, V lost 4 bases, and 4 bases had no gene match. The CDR3 is 13 residues long.

The J gene is TRBJ2-1, the V gene TRBV18; tentative D call: TRBD2 (6 bases). Germline V gene lookup returns CDR1 KGHSH and CDR2 LQKENI. The CDR3 contains 18 residues. V gave up 3 bases and J gave up 0 bases, with 18 bases separating them. CDR3 nucleotides: TGTGCCAGCTCACCCCTTTCCCTAGCGCCGAGCTCCTACAATGAGCAGTTCTTC. Translating gives CASSPLSLAPSSYNEQFF.

This chain joins TRBV7-2 and TRBJ2-6; no firm D call. Germline CDR1 SGHTA, CDR2 FQGNSA. V shed 4 bases and J shed 2 bases, with 9 bases lying between them. CDR3 size: 15 residues. CDR3 residues: CASSSATTGANVLTF. The DNA for the CDR3 is TGTGCCAGCAGCTCAGCAACGACTGGGGCCAACGTCCTGACTTTC.

CDR3 nucleotides: TGCAGCGTTGAGGCCCGGGGCGGAGAGACCCAGTACTTC. Translating gives CSVEARGGETQYF. V is TRBV29-1 and J is TRBJ2-5; D might be TRBD1 or TRBD2, each matching 5 bases. Between the trimmed V and J ends, which lost 3 bases and 4 bases, there was a span of 12 bases. There are 13 residues in the CDR3. Germline V gene sequence: CDR1 SQVTM, CDR2 ANQGSEA.

The rearrangement uses TRBV20-1 and TRBJ1-5, with D possibly TRBD1 on 5 matching bases. CDR3 length: 15 amino acids. Germline CDR1 DFQATT, CDR2 SNEGSKA (reference sequence). Trimming stripped 4 bases from V and 1 base from J, with 14 bases between. The CDR3 DNA sequence: TGCAGTGCTACCGCCGGGACCGAGAGCAATCAGCCCCAGCATTTT. Its translation is CSATAGTESNQPQHF.

The V call is TRBV6-2 or TRBV6-3, the J call TRBJ2-2, with TRBD1 matching 10 bases. There are 18 residues in the CDR3. J gave up 3 bases and V 4 bases, and 11 bases lay outside the gene matches. Germline CDR1 reads MNHEY; CDR2 reads SVGEGT. The CDR3 DNA reads TGTGCCAGCAGTTTCCGACCGGGGGACAGGGGTTACACCGGGGAGCTGTTTTTT. This translates into CASSFRPGDRGYTGELFF.

This sequence joins TRBV7-3 and TRBJ2-1, with D tentatively TRBD1 or TRBD2 (6 bases each). The CDR3 contains 13 residues. Looked up from germline, CDR1 is SGHTA and CDR2 is FQGTGA. Trimming removed 5 bases at V and 13 bases at J, with 18 bases between. CDR3 sequence: CASSRVMRDKQFF. The CDR3 nucleotides are TGTGCCAGCAGCCGCGTAATGCGGGACAAACAGTTCTTC. Drawing the rest from reference TRBV7-3 and TRBJ2-1, the complete variable domain is GAGVSQTPSNKVTEKGKYVELRCDPISGHTALYWYRQSLGQGPEFLIYFQGTGAADDSGLPNDRFFAVRPEGSVSTLKIQRTERGDSAVYLCASSRVMRDKQFFGPGTRLTVL.

The chain joins TRBV19 to TRBJ2-4; D is unresolved. The CDR3 has 13 amino acids. Germline-derived CDR1 and CDR2 are LNHDA and SQIVND (reference sequence). Trimming took off 7 bases at V and 3 bases at J, with 10 bases between the two ends. The CDR3 sequence: CASMGFGKNIQYF. The CDR3 bases are TGTGCCAGTATGGGATTTGGCAAAAACATTCAGTACTTC.

The chain is built from TRBV6-6 and TRBJ2-7; D may be TRBD1 or TRBD2 (5 bases each). With 5 bases removed from V and 2 bases from J, the gap between germline ends came to 13 bases. This CDR3 contains 14 residues. Germline values: CDR1 MNHNY, CDR2 SVGAGI (reference sequence). CDR3 sequence (DNA): TGTGCCAGCAGTCCGGGGAGCAGGGCCTACGAGCAGTACTTC. Translation gives CASSPGSRAYEQYF.

The chain links TRBV7-2 to TRBJ2-7, with a tentative D call TRBD1 (6 bases). Germline V gene lookup returns CDR1 SGHTA and CDR2 FQGNSA. V lost 6 bases and J lost 0, with 18 bases in between. This CDR3 is 16 amino acids long. The DNA for the CDR3 is TGTGCCAGCAGTCTCGGACAGCCTCTAAGCTCCTACGAGCAGTACTTC. Its protein product is CASSLGQPLSSYEQYF.

The CDR3 nucleotides are TGTGCCAGCAGCCGAACAGGGTCCCAAGAGACCCAGTACTTC. Protein sequence: CASSRTGSQETQYF. The chain recombines TRBV6-5 with TRBJ2-5; D possibly corresponds to TRBD1 (6 bases). CDR1 and CDR2 (germline): MNHEY, SVGAGI. V was trimmed by 6 bases and J by 1 base, leaving 12 bases between them. This CDR3 has 14 amino acids.